This TCR beta chain was observed in a study of memory CD4+ T cells and cytomegalovirus serostatus. About the study: Healthy Belgian adult donors included about 10 CMV-positive and 24 CMV-negative people.

Remarks on this clone: Antigen specificity is unknown.

Germline assignment: CDR1 LGHNA and CDR2 YSLEER. CDR3 length: 13 residues. Unmatched junction bases numbered 0, after V lost 1 base and J lost 3 bases. The sort gate was single viable CD3+CD4+CD8-CD45RO+ cells for memory CD4+ T cells. CD4+ T cells were isolated by positive magnetic selection. General study results and limits: Each of approximately 73 CMV-associated TCRbeta sequences occurred in one to five individuals. Suggested: most of the CMV-linked TCR signature lies in CD4+ memory cells.

Produced via immunoSEQ multiplex PCR; TCRdb's table is partial and in-frame only. The sample lists about 82,000 clones, approximately 84% occurring once. The material sequenced was memory CD4+ T cells from blood. The chain links TRBV4-3 to TRBJ2-7; 7 bases are shared with TRBD1. This receptor was taken from an adult in good health and CMV-seronegative. This CDR3 is CASSQGTGYEQYF. DNA of the CDR3: TGCGCCAGCAGCCAAGGGACAGGCTACGAGCAGTACTTC.